This TCR beta chain was found in a study of T cell repertoires in cytomegalovirus infection. Study context: CMV epitopes, recently identified HLA-C-restricted and well-studied HLA-B-restricted, were used. Through public TCR beta signatures, both CMV infection and matching HLA type were indicated. Study-wide results and caveats: The ex vivo response was dominated by HLA-C-restricted CMV-specific TCR beta clonotypes. Summed frequency of shared TCR beta families picked out CMV carriers who also had the relevant HLA.

TCRdb redid the calling of the reads with MiXCR, one entry per CDR3 protein. The table shows about 310,000 distinct CDR3 sequences, with around 25% occurring only once. Of note for this clonotype: Its antigen is unidentified.

The V segment lost 1 base and the J segment 6 bases; nucleotides outside the gene matches: 15. The CDR3 spans 18 residues. CDR1 is SGHTA, CDR2 FQGNSA, per germline. Source: cultured PBMCs, taken from culture after CMV antigen stimulation. The V call is TRBV7-2, the J call TRBJ2-3; 8 nucleotides match TRBD2. This clonotype originated in a human donor in good health (CMV status not recorded). Some clones in this sample may be carry-over from other donors' samples. CDR3 sequence: CASSLVLVAGMEPDTQYF. The CDR3 DNA follows: TGTGCCAGCAGCTTAGTTTTAGTAGCGGGAATGGAACCCGATACGCAGTATTTT.